These 23 T cell receptor beta chains originate from one sample sequenced in a study of control samples from healthy donors and cancer patients. The table came from immunoSEQ multiplex PCR; TCRdb's copy has only in-frame clones and leaves some out. The sample records 100,000 to 150,000 clones, about 93% being singletons. Material for sequencing was blood. Receptor source: a man aged 18 to 29 in good health.

A remark on this clone: In the same sample, other DNA sequences code for this CDR3. This chain links TRBV4-1 with TRBJ2-6; D not resolved. Per the germline V gene, CDR1 is MGHRA and CDR2 is YSYEKL. The CDR3 runs to 18 residues. The V and J ends lost 1 base and 0 bases respectively, with 13 bases between them. The CDR3 here is CASSQARDRDSGANVLTF. In DNA form, the CDR3 reads TGCGCCAGCAGCCAAGCAAGGGATAGGGACTCTGGGGCCAACGTCCTGACTTTC.

CDR3 amino acids: CASSHRDSSEAFF. The CDR3 coding sequence is TGTGCCAGCAGTCACCGGGACAGTTCTGAAGCTTTCTTT. The rearrangement joins TRBV12-3 or TRBV12-4 to TRBJ1-1, with 7 bases lining up with TRBD1. This CDR3 region has 13 residues. V shed 5 bases and J 6 bases; nucleotides not matched to a gene: 6.

The J gene is TRBJ2-2, the V gene TRBV15; 9 bases map to TRBD2. Per germline, CDR1 LNHNV and CDR2 YYDKDF (reference sequence). This CDR3 spans 15 amino acids. Trimming took 7 bases from V and 4 from J; bases not matched to a gene: 7. This CDR3 reads CATKATSGPTGELFF. Here the CDR3 DNA reads TGTGCCACCAAGGCGACTAGCGGTCCCACCGGGGAGCTGTTTTTT. The whole variable domain, filled in from reference TRBV15 and TRBJ2-2, reads DAMVIQNPRYQVTQFGKPVTLSCSQTLNHNVMYWYQQKSSQAPKLLFHYYDKDFNNEADTPDNFQSRRPNTSFCFLDIRSPGLGDTAMYLCATKATSGPTGELFFGEGSRLTVL.

The V call is TRBV5-1, the J call TRBJ1-4; D gene uncertain. The CDR3 runs to 16 residues. V lost 1 base and J 0 bases, leaving 10 bases between the germline ends. The V gene's germline CDR1 is SGHRS and CDR2 YFSETQ. The CDR3 nucleotides are TGCGCCAGCAGCTTGACAACACGGGCAACTAATGAAAAACTGTTTTTT. Translating gives CASSLTTRATNEKLFF. Complete variable domain (other parts from reference TRBV5-1 and TRBJ1-4): KAGVTQTPRYLIKTRGQQVTLSCSPISGHRSVSWYQQTPGQGLQFLFEYFSETQRNKGNFPGRFSGRQFSNSRSEMNVSTLELGDSALYLCASSLTTRATNEKLFFGSGTQLSVL.

The rearrangement links TRBV18 to TRBJ2-3; possibly TRBD1 for D (5 bases). Germline V gene data show CDR1 as KGHSH and CDR2 as LQKENI. V gave up 3 bases and J gave up 7 bases, with 17 bases separating them. CDR3 length: 15 residues. The CDR3 reads CASSPSRQGFHTQYF. CDR3 coding DNA: TGTGCCAGCTCACCCTCAAGGCAGGGATTTCATACGCAGTATTTT.

In DNA form, the CDR3 reads TGTGCCAGCAGAGTCGAGGGAAGGTCCTACGAGCAGTACGTC. Protein: CASRVEGRSYEQYV. This chain joins TRBV11-2 and TRBJ2-7, with a tentative D call TRBD2 (5 bases). The V and J ends lost 6 bases and 1 base respectively, with 13 bases between them. Germline CDR1 is SGHAT and CDR2 is FQNNGV. This CDR3 is 14 amino acids long.

The rearrangement links TRBV4-1 to TRBJ1-2; no definite D call. The CDR3 covers 15 residues. Looked up from germline, CDR1 is MGHRA and CDR2 is YSYEKL. With 0 bases removed from V and 8 bases from J, the gap between germline ends came to 16 bases. CDR3 protein: CASSQDTGTGRGYTF. As DNA, the CDR3 is TGCGCCAGCAGCCAAGATACGGGTACGGGGAGGGGCTACACCTTC.

The gene calls are TRBV3-1 (or the pseudogene TRBV3-2) and TRBJ2-7; tentative D call: TRBD2 (5 bases). The CDR3 covers 17 residues. Looked up from germline, CDR1 is LGHDT and CDR2 is YNNKEL (reference sequence). Trimming stripped 5 bases from V and 3 bases from J, with 23 bases between. The CDR3 loop reads CASSKDVRTDFNYEQYV. In nucleotides, the CDR3 is TGTGCCAGCAGCAAGGACGTCCGGACGGACTTCAACTACGAGCAGTACGTC.

This chain uses TRBV27 with TRBJ1-6; possible D gene TRBD1, 5 bases. The germline V gene encodes CDR1 MNHEY and CDR2 SMNVEV (reference sequence). With 5 bases removed from V and 8 bases from J, the gap between germline ends came to 7 bases. The CDR3 runs to 12 residues. The CDR3 coding sequence is TGTGCCAGCAGTCCAGGGTATTCACCCCTCCACTTT. This encodes CASSPGYSPLHF.

Remarks on this clone: Mismatch with germline at one junction end may stem from a read error. The V and J genes are TRBV4-2 and TRBJ2-1; a weak D match, TRBD2 (5 bases). CDR3 size: 17 residues. Germline loops: CDR1 LGHNA, CDR2 YNFKEQ. In DNA, the CDR3 is TGTGCCAGCAGGCAAGCGGCAGGCGAGAGCTCCTACAATGAGCAGTTCTTC. Amino acids: CASRQAAGESSYNEQFF.

The chain joins TRBV3-1 (or the pseudogene TRBV3-2) to TRBJ2-1; D is unclear. From germline, CDR1 is LGHDT and CDR2 YNNKEL (reference sequence). Trimming took 0 bases from V and 9 from J, leaving 12 bases between them. The CDR3 loop spans 14 amino acids. This chain's CDR3 is CASSQDGYTGEQFF. The DNA of the CDR3 is TGTGCCAGCAGCCAAGATGGGTACACGGGTGAGCAGTTCTTC.

This rearrangement joins TRBV4-1 to TRBJ2-2, with D maybe TRBD1 (6 bases). The CDR3 runs 16 residues. CDR1 and CDR2 (germline): MGHRA, YSYEKL. V lost 4 bases to trimming and J lost 0 bases, with 12 bases between them. The CDR3: CASSPAGTTNTGELFF. CDR3 sequence (DNA): TGCGCCAGCAGCCCTGCCGGGACAACGAACACCGGGGAGCTGTTTTTT.

This clone was counted once. The chain links TRBV5-1 to TRBJ2-1; tentatively, D is TRBD2 (5 bases). The CDR3 totals 14 residues. Deletions cut 0 bases from V and 6 bases from J, with 10 bases between. Germline V lookup: CDR1 SGHRS, CDR2 YFSETQ. The CDR3 spells CASSLGGSSNEQFF. In DNA, the CDR3 is TGCGCCAGCAGCTTGGGAGGGTCCAGCAATGAGCAGTTCTTC.

V usage is TRBV19 and J usage is TRBJ1-6; the D is unclear. With 5 bases removed from V and 5 bases from J, the gap between germline ends came to 7 bases. CDR1 is LNHDA, CDR2 SQIVND, per germline (reference sequence). This CDR3 is built from 13 residues. In DNA, the CDR3 is TGTGCCAGTAGTGGTCAGAATAATTCACCCCTCCACTTT. Protein: CASSGQNNSPLHF.

The chain is built from TRBV21-1 and TRBJ2-6. TRBV21-1 counts as a pseudogene. There are 17 residues in the CDR3. This chain's CDR3 is CASQFSQTASGANVLTF. The DNA of the CDR3 is TGTGCCAGCCAATTTTCTCAAACGGCGTCTGGGGCCAACGTCCTGACTTTC.

Comments on this clone: Other DNA sequences of this sample code for an identical CDR3. The chain recombines TRBV9 with TRBJ1-1; D is unclear. The CDR3 is 13 residues long. The V gene lost 0 bases and the J gene lost 0 bases, with 3 bases spanning the gap. CDR1 and CDR2 (germline): SGDLS, YYNGEE. The CDR3 DNA reads as TGTGCCAGCAGCGTAGAACTGAACACTGAAGCTTTCTTT. Translated: CASSVELNTEAFF.

The rearrangement links TRBV2 to TRBJ2-2; 12 bases fit TRBD2. The CDR3 spans 15 residues. In germline, CDR1 is SNHLY, CDR2 FYNNEI. After removal of 8 bases from V and 3 bases from J, the junction contained 4 bases not matched to a gene. DNA for the CDR3: TGTGCCAGCCGGGGACTAGCGGGTTACACCGGGGAGCTGTTTTTT. It yields the protein CASRGLAGYTGELFF.

The chain employs TRBV3-1 (or the pseudogene TRBV3-2) and TRBJ2-7; D may be TRBD2 (6 bases). In germline, CDR1 is LGHDT, CDR2 YNNKEL (reference sequence). Trimming shortened V by 4 bases and J by 3 bases, and 13 bases separated the two germline ends. This CDR3 comprises 14 residues. The CDR3 here is CASSLMEGGYEQYF. The CDR3, as DNA: TGTGCCAGCAGCCTAATGGAGGGTGGCTACGAGCAGTACTTC.

V is TRBV19 and J is TRBJ1-2; D uncertain. CDR3 length: 12 residues. Between the trimmed V and J ends, which lost 6 bases and 4 bases, there was a span of 9 bases. Germline CDR1 and CDR2: LNHDA and SQIVND (reference sequence). CDR3 DNA sequence: TGTGCCAGTAGCATGACCTCCTATGGCTACACCTTC. Its translation is CASSMTSYGYTF.

The chain joins TRBV3-1 (or the pseudogene TRBV3-2) to TRBJ1-1; 7 nucleotides agree with TRBD1. J lost 3 bases, V lost 2 bases, and 6 bases had no gene match. This CDR3 has 15 residues. Germline assignment: CDR1 LGHDT and CDR2 YNNKEL (reference sequence). DNA for the CDR3: TGTGCCAGCAGCCAATGGGGACAGCTAGACACTGAAGCTTTCTTT. Residues: CASSQWGQLDTEAFF.

This chain connects TRBV5-5 to TRBJ2-7, with D maybe TRBD2 (5 bases). The ends were cut back, 3 bases at V and 9 bases at J, with 16 bases in the middle. Germline loops: CDR1 SGHKS, CDR2 YYEKEE (reference sequence). This CDR3 spans 13 amino acids. This CDR3 is CASSWEPLLAQYV. CDR3 sequence (DNA): TGTGCCAGCAGCTGGGAGCCTCTGCTAGCGCAGTACGTC.

V and J are TRBV20-1 and TRBJ1-1, with a possible D match to TRBD1 (6 bases). Germline V lookup: CDR1 DFQATT, CDR2 SNEGSKA (reference sequence). Trimming stripped 6 bases from V and 8 bases from J, with 10 bases between. The CDR3 sequence is 10 residues long. In DNA, the CDR3 is TGCAGTGCACAAGACAGGGAAGCTTTCTTT. Encoded protein: CSAQDREAFF.

V gene TRBV18 combines with J gene TRBJ2-3; tentative D call: TRBD2 (6 bases). The CDR3 is 14 residues long. Germline V lookup: CDR1 KGHSH, CDR2 LQKENI. V was trimmed by 3 bases and J by 1 base, leaving 8 bases between them. CDR3 sequence reads: CASSPTGGTDTQYF. In DNA, the CDR3 is TGTGCCAGCTCACCGACGGGGGGCACAGATACGCAGTATTTT.